This is a list of T cell receptor beta chains from one sample in a study of T cell responses to AZD1222 COVID-19 vaccine. Data came from immunoSEQ multiplex PCR; TCRdb stores just in-frame clones and leaves some out. The sample records more than 95,000 clones, 88% being singletons. The sequencing here drew on peripheral blood, taken on day 0 of AZD1222 vaccination. The receptors derive from an adult in good health. CDR3s leave out the opening cysteine and the closing phenylalanine or tryptophan. Rows may omit the clone size; those that give it use once, few, many or a size class.

CDR3 length,V gene,clone size,J gene,CDR3 protein
14,TRBV6-2/TRBV6-3,NA,TRBJ1-1,ASSYPPTGAHTEAF
14,TRBV11-3,NA,TRBJ2-3,ASGGRGTTGHDTQY
16,TRBV4-2,once,TRBJ2-3,ASSQVYPPRVRTDTQY
10,TRBV12-3/TRBV12-4,NA,TRBJ2-1,ASSLAEDEQF
12,TRBV6-2/TRBV6-3,many,TRBJ2-7,ASSYAGGPCEQY
15,TRBV12-5,NA,TRBJ1-4,ASGYPTGDSTNEKLF
12,TRBV19,NA,TRBJ1-6,ASSRDREESPLH
12,TRBV5-1,NA,TRBJ2-3,ASSLAASTDTQY
15,TRBV19,NA,TRBJ1-5,ASSIAETGGGNQPQH
11,TRBV18,NA,TRBJ1-2,ASSLGTGDGYT
14,TRBV4-1,NA,TRBJ2-7,ASSPGRSGSFAEQY
13,TRBV6-5,NA,TRBJ2-5,ASTAAGTGGSTQY